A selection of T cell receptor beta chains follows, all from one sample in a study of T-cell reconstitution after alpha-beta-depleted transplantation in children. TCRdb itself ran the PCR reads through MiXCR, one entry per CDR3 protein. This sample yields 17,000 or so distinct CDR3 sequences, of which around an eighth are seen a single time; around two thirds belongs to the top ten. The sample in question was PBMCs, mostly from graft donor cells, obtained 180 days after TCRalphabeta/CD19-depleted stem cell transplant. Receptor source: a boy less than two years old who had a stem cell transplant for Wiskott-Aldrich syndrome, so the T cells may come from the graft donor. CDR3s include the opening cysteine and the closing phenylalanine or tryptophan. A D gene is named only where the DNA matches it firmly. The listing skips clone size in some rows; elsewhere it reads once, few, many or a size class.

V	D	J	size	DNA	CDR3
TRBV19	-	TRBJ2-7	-	TGTGCCAGTAGTATGGAAGGGAGAGGAAACGAGCAGTACTTC	CASSMEGRGNEQYF
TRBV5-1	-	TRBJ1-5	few	TGCGCCAGCAGCTTAGAAGGGAATATTCAGCCCCAGCATTTT	CASSLEGNIQPQHF
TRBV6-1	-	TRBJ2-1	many	TGTGCCAGCAGTGGGTGGAAGACAGTCTACAATGAGCAGTTCTTC	CASSGWKTVYNEQFF
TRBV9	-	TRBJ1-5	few	TGTGCCAGCAGCGTATTTTCAGGGGTAAATCAGCCCCAGCATTTT	CASSVFSGVNQPQHF
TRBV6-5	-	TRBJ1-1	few	TGTGCCAGCAGCCACTCCTCCGAAGGCACTGAAGCTTTCTTT	CASSHSSEGTEAFF
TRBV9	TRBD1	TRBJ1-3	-	TGTGCCAGCAGCGTCAGCTCGCGGCAGGGGGTCTCTGGAAACACCATATATTTT	CASSVSSRQGVSGNTIYF
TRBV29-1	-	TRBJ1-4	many	TGCAGCGTGGGAGGGCTTGGTGAAAAACTGTTTTTT	CSVGGLGEKLFF
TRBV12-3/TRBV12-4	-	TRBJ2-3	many	TGTGCCAGCAGTTTTTCAGGTTCTAGCACAGATACGCAGTATTTT	CASSFSGSSTDTQYF
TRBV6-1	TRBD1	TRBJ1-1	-	TGTGCCAGCAACAATCCCGGGACAGTGGAAGCTTTCTTT	CASNNPGTVEAFF
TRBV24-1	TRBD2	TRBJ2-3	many	TGTGCCACCAGTCTAGCGGGAGCGGTAGATACGCAGTATTTT	CATSLAGAVDTQYF